Listed here are 18 T cell receptor beta chains from one sample, sequenced in a study of control samples from healthy donors and cancer patients. Produced via immunoSEQ multiplex PCR; TCRdb's table is partial and in-frame only. Among about 110,000 clones listed, roughly four fifths were seen once. The specimen was blood. Receptors originate from a man aged 18 to 30 in good health.

The chain couples TRBV24-1 to TRBJ1-5; D is undetermined. Per the germline V gene, CDR1 is KGHDR and CDR2 is SFDVKD. The CDR3 spans 13 residues. Trimming left V 4 bases short and J 0 bases short, with 3 bases between. The CDR3 DNA reads as TGTGCCACCAGTGACCGTAGCAATCAGCCCCAGCATTTT. This sequence encodes CATSDRSNQPQHF.

This CDR3 is CASSLFRGANTEAFF. The CDR3 nucleotides read TGTGCCAGCAGTTTATTCCGGGGGGCGAACACTGAAGCTTTCTTT. The chain couples TRBV28 to TRBJ1-1; the D gene is possibly TRBD1 (6 bases). Trimming stripped 1 base from V and 1 base from J, with 10 bases between. This CDR3 spans 15 amino acids. The germline gives CDR1 MDHEN, CDR2 SYDVKM.

The rearrangement links TRBV6-5 to TRBJ2-3; 13 bases line up with TRBD2. This CDR3 spans 15 amino acids. Germline trimming cut 6 bases from V and 6 bases from J; bases unmatched to any gene: 6. CDR1 MNHEY and CDR2 SVGAGI come from the germline V gene. The CDR3 DNA reads TGTGCCAGCAGAAGAACTAGCGGGGGGGCCGATACGCAGTATTTT. As protein: CASRRTSGGADTQYF.

The rearrangement links TRBV15 to TRBJ1-3; D remains ambiguous. The V gene's germline CDR1 is LNHNV and CDR2 YYDKDF (reference sequence). Trimming left V 5 bases short and J 5 bases short, with 19 bases between. The CDR3 extends over 16 amino acids. The CDR3 loop reads CATSSFLGGGRNTIYF. The DNA of the CDR3 is TGTGCCACCAGCTCCTTTTTAGGAGGAGGTAGAAACACCATATATTTT.

This clone was counted between two and nine times. This chain's CDR3 is CASTGTGGPYEQYV. The CDR3 nucleotides read TGCGCCAGCACGGGGACAGGTGGTCCCTACGAGCAGTACGTC. V is TRBV10-1 and J is TRBJ2-7, with TRBD1 identical over 8 bases. Germline assignment: CDR1 WNHNN and CDR2 SYGVQD (reference sequence). V was clipped by 7 bases and J by 2 bases; unmatched bases: 7. The CDR3 contains 14 residues.

A few counts support this clone. The genes are TRBV7-6 and TRBJ1-2; possibly TRBD1 for D (5 bases). Per the germline V gene, CDR1 is SGHVS and CDR2 is FNYEAQ. The CDR3 runs to 17 residues. V was cut by 5 bases and J by 1 base, with 20 bases left in between. The CDR3 nucleotides are TGTGCCAGCAGCCCGACAGAAATCACGACGAATAACTATGGCTACACCTTC. Translating gives CASSPTEITTNNYGYTF.

The CDR3 protein is CASSPEVETQYF. The CDR3 DNA reads TGTGCCAGCAGCCCTGAGGTGGAGACCCAGTACTTC. J is TRBJ2-5 and V is TRBV28; the D is unclear. In germline, CDR1 is MDHEN, CDR2 SYDVKM. V dropped 6 bases and J dropped 5 bases, with 10 bases sitting between them. The CDR3 loop spans 12 amino acids.

The rearrangement links TRBV28 to TRBJ2-1; TRBD2 matches at 9 bases. CDR3 length: 18 residues. Losses at the gene ends were 4 bases for V and 6 bases for J; bases not matched to a gene: 16. The germline V gene has CDR1 MDHEN and CDR2 SYDVKM. The CDR3 DNA sequence: TGTGCCAGCAGTTCCCTTTTGCGGGGGGGCCTCTTGGGCAATGAGCAGTTCTTC. Encoded protein: CASSSLLRGGLLGNEQFF.

The CDR3 reads CASSFGGQSTFSNYGYTF. The CDR3, as DNA: TGTGCCAGCAGTTTTGGCGGCCAATCTACTTTTTCTAACTATGGCTACACCTTC. This chain joins TRBV28 and TRBJ1-2; D unclear. The germline V and J ends were trimmed by 3 bases and 0 bases, with 20 bases remaining between them. The CDR3 contains 18 residues. Germline CDR1 MDHEN, CDR2 SYDVKM.

This clone was counted a single time. V is TRBV11-1 and J is TRBJ1-2, with D possibly TRBD1 on 5 matching bases. V lost 5 bases to trimming and J lost 2 bases, with 15 bases between them. Germline values: CDR1 SGHAT, CDR2 FQDESV (reference sequence). The CDR3 contains 15 residues. The CDR3 sequence is CASSQYGTENYGYTF. The CDR3 DNA reads as TGTGCCAGCAGCCAATACGGGACGGAGAACTATGGCTACACCTTC.

This sequence joins TRBV20-1 and TRBJ2-3; D not certain. The CDR3 loop spans 11 amino acids. Germline V gene lookup returns CDR1 DFQATT and CDR2 SNEGSKA (reference sequence). V gave up 6 bases and J gave up 4 bases, with 8 bases separating them. The chain's CDR3 is CSATQSDTQYF. CDR3 coding DNA: TGCAGTGCCACCCAGTCAGATACGCAGTATTTT.

A single count supports this clone. The chain couples TRBV24-1 to TRBJ2-3, with 11 bases lining up with TRBD2. The trim removed 4 bases at V and 2 bases at J, leaving 7 bases unmatched. This CDR3 has 17 amino acids. Germline V lookup: CDR1 KGHDR, CDR2 SFDVKD. The DNA of the CDR3 is TGTGCCACCAGTGACCCACGACTAGCGGGGTTCACAGATACGCAGTATTTT. This encodes CATSDPRLAGFTDTQYF.

V and J are TRBV5-1 and TRBJ2-5; weak D call: TRBD1 (6 bases). V was cut by 2 bases and J by 3 bases, with 11 bases left in between. The germline V gene encodes CDR1 SGHRS and CDR2 YFSETQ. The CDR3 consists of 14 residues. The chain's CDR3 is CASSFRTDKETQYF. The CDR3, as DNA: TGCGCCAGCAGCTTTAGGACAGATAAAGAGACCCAGTACTTC. Based on the CDR3 plus reference TRBV5-1 and TRBJ2-5, the full variable domain is KAGVTQTPRYLIKTRGQQVTLSCSPISGHRSVSWYQQTPGQGLQFLFEYFSETQRNKGNFPGRFSGRQFSNSRSEMNVSTLELGDSALYLCASSFRTDKETQYFGPGTRLLVL.

As concerns this clone: Compared with germline, one end of the junction differs, possibly owing to a read error. The identical CDR3 is also encoded by other nucleotide sequences in the sample. The genes are TRBV6-5 and TRBJ1-1; D is unresolved. CDR1 and CDR2 from the germline V gene are MNHEY and SVGAGI. This CDR3 is built from 11 residues. The CDR3 sequence is CASIRNTEAFF. CDR3 nucleotides: TGTGCTAGCATCAGGAACACTGAAGCTTTCTTT.

The rearrangement joins TRBV7-9 to TRBJ1-1, with D maybe TRBD1 (6 bases). V lost 2 bases and J 0 bases, leaving 10 bases between the germline ends. The germline V gene encodes CDR1 SEHNR and CDR2 FQNEAQ (reference sequence). The length of the CDR3 is 15 residues. The CDR3 DNA follows: TGTGCCAGCAGCTTACCACAGGGTGTGAACACTGAAGCTTTCTTT. It translates to CASSLPQGVNTEAFF.

This clone was detected once. V gene TRBV28 combines with J gene TRBJ2-6; TRBD1 matches 10 bases. Germline V gene sequence: CDR1 MDHEN, CDR2 SYDVKM. This CDR3 contains 14 residues. V dropped 5 bases and J dropped 15; count of bases not matched to a gene: 10. CDR3 DNA: TGTGCCAGCAGTGCACCTAGACAGGGGGCCGCCCTGACTTTC. As protein: CASSAPRQGAALTF. Complete variable domain (other parts from reference TRBV28 and TRBJ2-6): DVKVTQSSRYLVKRTGEKVFLECVQDMDHENMFWYRQDPGLGLRLIYFSYDVKMKEKGDIPEGYSVSREKKERFSLILESASTNQTSMYLCASSAPRQGAALTFGAGSRLTVL.

The chain has TRBV4-3 and TRBJ1-2; D not certain. Between the trimmed V and J ends, which lost 0 bases and 3 bases, there was a span of 11 bases. This CDR3 spans 15 amino acids. Germline loops: CDR1 LGHNA, CDR2 YSLEER. CDR3 loop: CASSQEVRYDYGYTF. CDR3 bases: TGCGCCAGCAGCCAAGAAGTTCGGTACGACTATGGCTACACCTTC.

The chain has TRBV12-3 or TRBV12-4 and TRBJ1-1; TRBD1 might be the D (5 bases). Trimming cost V 6 bases and J 11 bases, with 19 bases left between them. The CDR3 sequence is 13 residues long. In DNA form, the CDR3 reads TGTGCCAGCAGGCTCACAGGCACCCCGGGGGCTTTCTTT. Translating gives CASRLTGTPGAFF.